This T cell receptor beta chain was captured in a study of early T cells in non-severe SARS-CoV-2 infection (dated by TCRdb to 2020 to 2022). In terms of the full investigation: Because TCR sequencing relied on bulk RNA taken from unsorted whole blood, pairing of alpha and beta chains was not possible.

This clonotype has only a few counts. Which antigen it targets is not known. Base qualities are not provided; no much larger clone lies one nucleotide away. The library was obtained by 5' RACE. Sequencing took place on a NextSeq 500. Unique molecular identifiers were attached to individual cDNA molecules in the TCR library protocol so that sequencing error and PCR bias could be corrected. Both TCR alpha and beta chains were sequenced, and tight co-correlation was observed between alpha and beta sequence abundances in each sample. As for how the authors treated the data: Decombinator V4 was used to perform V gene, J gene and CDR3 annotation of TCR sequences. TCRs were defined as expanded if a significant change between any two time points was detected under a Poisson model with p below 0.0001. TCR abundances were normalised to the total number of TCRs sequenced per sample and expressed as counts per million. MAIT TCRs were defined by TRAV1-2 paired with TRAJ12, TRAJ20 or TRAJ33, and iNKT TCRs by TRAV10 paired with TRAJ18. VDJdb, accessed 1 November 2021, was searched for CMV, EBV and SARS-CoV-2 annotated TCRs, excluding TCRs annotated for multiple antigens. TCRdb cleaned the public reads at Q25 with fastp, built clones with MiXCR and kept in-frame beta chains. Every entry covers one CDR3 protein and lists the most common genes and DNA from its rows. What appears here as the V and J calls and clone size reflects TCRdb's work, not the paper's. This sample gives fewer than 100,000 distinct CDR3 sequences in total; approximately 10% of them show up just once. The ten largest clones take up over 3.5% of the sample.

For CDR1 and CDR2, the germline V gene lists MNHEY and SVGAGI. The CDR3 has 17 amino acids, counting the end cysteine and phenylalanine. Of all the DNA, just the CDR3 is kept, 51 bases in frame from base 1. V gives up 4 bases and J gives up 0 bases, and the segment between their germline ends measures 13 bases. The study was a case-control design nested within a healthcare worker cohort in London, UK, with weekly nasopharyngeal swab PCR tests and blood sampling. Between 23 and 31 March 2020, the week of the UK lockdown, healthcare workers were enrolled and then followed up weekly for as long as 16 weeks. The study at large found these results: Matching against VDJdb was skewed toward anti-spike CD8 responses, likely underestimated virus-specific expansions, and missed private and CD4 specificities.

This TCR was recovered from an adult who was a healthcare worker with PCR-confirmed SARS-CoV-2 infection or an uninfected control (not recorded which). Sample: whole blood. The chain is encoded by TRBV6-5 joined to TRBJ2-6, with no confident D gene call. The CDR3 region reads CASSSTDGYSGANVLTF. The nucleotide sequence reads TGTGCCAGCAGTTCTACGGACGGATACTCTGGGGCCAACGTCCTGACTTTC.